This TCR beta chain was captured in a study of CD8 T cells in ankylosing spondylitis. Study-wide points: The study looked at matched synovial fluid samples from ankylosing spondylitis patients. Disease-linked clones were reported to be significantly enriched there. Characteristic of ankylosing spondylitis blood, it appeared, was a TCR beta motif comprising several highly homologous variants.

On this clonotype itself: Its cognate antigen is unknown.

Preparation of TCR beta libraries was done by quantitative 5'-RACE with molecular barcodes. MiXCR, run by TCRdb on the 5' RACE reads, gives a single entry per CDR3 protein. The sample records some 840,000 distinct CDR3 sequences, about 10% being singletons. Germline V CDR1 and CDR2: LNHDA, SQIVND (reference sequence). The CDR3 is made up of 15 amino acids. The V end was cut by 4 bases, the J end by 0 bases, with 12 bases between. The receptor's source is a male donor with ankylosing spondylitis. The chain employs TRBV19 and TRBJ2-5; D possibly uses TRBD1 or TRBD2 (5 bases each). Material: blood, either unsorted or a sorted T cell fraction (not recorded which). The CDR3 nucleotides are TGTGCCAGTAGTACAGGGACCACGTACCAAGAGACCCAGTACTTC. Protein sequence: CASSTGTTYQETQYF. Full variable domain (remainder filled in from reference TRBV19 and TRBJ2-5): DGGITQSPKYLFRKEGQNVTLSCEQNLNHDAMYWYRQDPGQGLRLIYYSQIVNDFQKGDIAEGYSVSREKKESFPLTVTSAQKNPTAFYLCASSTGTTYQETQYFGPGTRLLVL.